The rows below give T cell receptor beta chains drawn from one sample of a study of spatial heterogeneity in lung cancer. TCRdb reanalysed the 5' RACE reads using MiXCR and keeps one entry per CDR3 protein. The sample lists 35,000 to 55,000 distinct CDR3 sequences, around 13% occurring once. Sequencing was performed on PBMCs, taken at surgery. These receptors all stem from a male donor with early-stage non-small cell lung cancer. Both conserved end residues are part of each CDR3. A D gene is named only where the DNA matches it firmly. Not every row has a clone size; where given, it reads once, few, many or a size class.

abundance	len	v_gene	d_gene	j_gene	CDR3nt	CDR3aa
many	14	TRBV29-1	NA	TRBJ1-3	TGCAGCGTTGACGACGGAGGACAAGGAAACACCATATATTTT	CSVDDGGQGNTIYF
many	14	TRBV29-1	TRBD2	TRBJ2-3	TGCAGCGTTGCGACTAGCGGGAGAGATGATACGCAGTATTTT	CSVATSGRDDTQYF
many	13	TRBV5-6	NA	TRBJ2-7	TGTGCCAGCAGCTTGGCCTACTCCTACGAGCAGTACTTC	CASSLAYSYEQYF
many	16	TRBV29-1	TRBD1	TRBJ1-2	TGCAGCGTTGAAGATTCCTGGGGACAGGGGTTTTATGGCTACACCTTC	CSVEDSWGQGFYGYTF
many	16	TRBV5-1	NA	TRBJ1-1	TGCGCCAGCAGCCAGACATTCGGGGCGTCCGGCGGGAAAGCTTTCTTT	CASSQTFGASGGKAFF
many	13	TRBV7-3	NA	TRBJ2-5	TGTGCCAGCAGCTTGCATGCTCGGGAGACCCAGTACTTC	CASSLHARETQYF
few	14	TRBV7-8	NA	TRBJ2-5	TGTGCCAGCAGCTTCCGGCCTAGGCAAGAGACCCAGTACTTC	CASSFRPRQETQYF
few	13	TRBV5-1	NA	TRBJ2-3	TGCGCCAGCAGCTTGGAGGGAGCAGATACGCAGTATTTT	CASSLEGADTQYF
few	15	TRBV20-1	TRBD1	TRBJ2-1	TGCAGTGCTAGAGAAGGGGGACAGGGTTGGTTAGAGCAGTTCTTC	CSAREGGQGWLEQFF
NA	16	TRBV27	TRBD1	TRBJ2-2	TGTGCCAGCAGTTCACTTCTGGACAGGGGAACCGGGGAGCTGTTTTTT	CASSSLLDRGTGELFF
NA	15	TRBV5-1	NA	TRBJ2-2	TGCGCCAGCAGCCCAAGGACCGCGAACACCGGGGAGCTGTTTTTT	CASSPRTANTGELFF
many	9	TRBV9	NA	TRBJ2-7	TGTGCCAGCCTGTGGGTGCAGTACTTC	CASLWVQYF
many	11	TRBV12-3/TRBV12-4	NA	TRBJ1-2	TGTGCCAGCGACGGAACCCTTGGCTACACCTTC	CASDGTLGYTF
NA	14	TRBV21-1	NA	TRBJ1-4	TGTGCCAGCAGCAAAGGCAACGAAGGTGAAAAACTGTTTTTT	CASSKGNEGEKLFF